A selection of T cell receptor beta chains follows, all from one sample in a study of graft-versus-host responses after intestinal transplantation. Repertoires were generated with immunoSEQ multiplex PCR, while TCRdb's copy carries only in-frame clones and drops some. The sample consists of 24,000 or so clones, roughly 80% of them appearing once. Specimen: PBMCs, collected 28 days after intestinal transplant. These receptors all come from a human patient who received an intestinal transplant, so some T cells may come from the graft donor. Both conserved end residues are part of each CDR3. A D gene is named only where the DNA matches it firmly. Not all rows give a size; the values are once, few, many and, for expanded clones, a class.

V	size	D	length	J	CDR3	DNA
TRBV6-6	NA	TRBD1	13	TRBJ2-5	CASTGTGEETQYF	TGTGCCAGCACCGGGACAGGGGAAGAGACCCAGTACTTC
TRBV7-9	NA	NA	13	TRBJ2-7	CASSSRVGYEQYF	TGTGCCAGCAGCTCGAGGGTCGGCTACGAGCAGTACTTC
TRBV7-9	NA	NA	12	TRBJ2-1	CASSPGQNEQFF	TGTGCCAGCAGCCCCGGACAAAATGAGCAGTTCTTC
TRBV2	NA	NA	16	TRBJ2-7	CASSTPTYRASYEQYF	TGTGCCAGCAGTACCCCTACCTACAGGGCTTCCTACGAGCAGTACTTC
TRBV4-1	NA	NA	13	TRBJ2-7	CASSQSPVYEQYF	TGCGCCAGCAGCCAATCCCCCGTCTACGAGCAGTACTTC
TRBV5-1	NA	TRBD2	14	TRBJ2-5	CASSLGTIQETQYF	TGCGCCAGCAGCCTAGGGACTATACAAGAGACCCAGTACTTC
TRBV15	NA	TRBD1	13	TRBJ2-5	CATSEGALETQYF	TGTGCCACCAGCGAGGGGGCTTTGGAGACCCAGTACTTC
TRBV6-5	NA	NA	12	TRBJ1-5	CASSFPNQPQHF	TGTGCCAGCAGTTTTCCCAATCAGCCCCAGCATTTT
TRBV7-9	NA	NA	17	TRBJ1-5	CASSLVVGGFRDQPQHF	TGTGCCAGCAGCTTAGTGGTTGGGGGGTTTCGTGATCAGCCCCAGCATTTT
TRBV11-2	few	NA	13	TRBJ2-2	CASSVQGSGELFF	TGTGCCAGCAGCGTTCAGGGGAGCGGGGAGCTGTTTTTT
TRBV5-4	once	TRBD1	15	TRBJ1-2	CASSTRTGGFYGYTF	TGTGCCAGCAGCACGCGGACAGGGGGTTTCTATGGCTACACCTTC
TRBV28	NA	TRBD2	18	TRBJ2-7	CASSLTSGGTFPPYEQYF	TGTGCCAGCAGTCTGACTAGCGGGGGGACCTTCCCCCCCTACGAGCAGTACTTC
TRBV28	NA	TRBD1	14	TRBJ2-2	CAIAGQGAIGELFF	TGTGCCATTGCAGGGCAGGGGGCTATCGGGGAGCTGTTTTTT
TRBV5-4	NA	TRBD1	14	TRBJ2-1	CASSLDRGRNEQFF	TGTGCCAGCAGCTTGGACAGGGGGCGCAATGAGCAGTTCTTC
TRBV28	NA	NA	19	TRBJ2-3	CASSLFGHSTTPSTDTQYF	TGTGCCAGCAGTTTGTTCGGACATTCCACGACTCCTAGCACAGATACGCAGTATTTT
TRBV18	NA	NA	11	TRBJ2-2	CASSPPGELFF	TGTGCCAGCTCACCACCCGGGGAGCTGTTTTTT
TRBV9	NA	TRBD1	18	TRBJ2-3	CASSVPTGGALGTDTQYF	TGTGCCAGCAGCGTACCGACAGGGGGCGCTTTAGGCACAGATACGCAGTATTTT
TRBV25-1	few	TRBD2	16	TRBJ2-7	CASSEPSSGSFPEQYF	TGTGCCAGCAGTGAACCCTCTAGCGGGAGTTTCCCCGAGCAGTACTTC
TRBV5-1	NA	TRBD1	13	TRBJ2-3	CASNRGSTDTQYF	TGCGCCAGCAACAGGGGAAGCACAGATACGCAGTATTTT
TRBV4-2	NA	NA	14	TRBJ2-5	CASSHLIAGETQYF	TGTGCCAGCAGCCATTTGATAGCTGGGGAGACCCAGTACTTC
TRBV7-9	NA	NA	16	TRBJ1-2	CASHTSRGAWDYGYTF	TGTGCCAGCCACACCTCTCGGGGCGCCTGGGACTATGGCTACACCTTC
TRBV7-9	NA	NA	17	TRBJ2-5	CASSWGRDSRDQETQYF	TGTGCCAGCAGCTGGGGACGGGACTCCAGGGACCAAGAGACCCAGTACTTC
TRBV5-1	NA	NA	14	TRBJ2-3	CASSLYPEGDTQYF	TGCGCCAGCAGCTTGTACCCAGAGGGAGATACGCAGTATTTT
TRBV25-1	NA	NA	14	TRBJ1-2	CASTPWESPYGYTF	TGTGCCAGCACCCCTTGGGAGTCCCCCTATGGCTACACCTTC
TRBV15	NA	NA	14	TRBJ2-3	CATSRDLSVDTQYF	TGTGCCACCAGCAGAGATCTCTCCGTAGATACGCAGTATTTT
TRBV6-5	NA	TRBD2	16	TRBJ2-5	CASSYSRGGTPETQYF	TGTGCCAGCAGTTACTCGCGCGGGGGAACCCCAGAGACCCAGTACTTC
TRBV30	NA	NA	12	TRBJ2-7	CAWRTGSYEQYF	TGTGCCTGGAGAACAGGGTCCTACGAGCAGTACTTC
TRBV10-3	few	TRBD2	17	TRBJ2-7	CAISESIPLAGVNEQYF	TGTGCCATCAGTGAGTCGATCCCACTAGCGGGAGTAAATGAGCAGTACTTC
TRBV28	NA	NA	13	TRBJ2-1	CASSLLPYNEQFF	TGTGCCAGCAGCCTCCTCCCGTACAATGAGCAGTTCTTC
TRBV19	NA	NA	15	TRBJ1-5	CASTPPEASNQPQHF	TGTGCCAGTACCCCACCGGAGGCCAGCAATCAGCCCCAGCATTTT
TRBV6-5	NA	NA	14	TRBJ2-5	CASSLGALQETQYF	TGTGCCAGCAGTTTGGGGGCCTTACAAGAGACCCAGTACTTC
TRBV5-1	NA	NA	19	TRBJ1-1	CASSLLGGSDFGTNTEAFF	TGCGCCAGCAGCTTGCTGGGGGGATCGGACTTTGGGACTAACACTGAAGCTTTCTTT
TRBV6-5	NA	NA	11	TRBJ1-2	CASSKGYGYTF	TGTGCCAGCAGTAAAGGGTATGGCTACACCTTC
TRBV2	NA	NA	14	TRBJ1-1	CASRGTQGRQGAFF	TGTGCCAGCAGGGGGACCCAGGGGCGTCAGGGAGCTTTCTTT
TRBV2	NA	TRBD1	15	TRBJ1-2	CASSEIVQGFYGYTF	TGTGCCAGCAGTGAAATTGTACAGGGGTTCTATGGCTACACCTTC
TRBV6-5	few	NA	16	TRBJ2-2	CASSLRAFANTGELFF	TGTGCCAGCAGTTTGCGGGCGTTCGCGAACACCGGGGAGCTGTTTTTT
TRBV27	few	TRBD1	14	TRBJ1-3	CAPQGGAGGNTIYF	TGTGCCCCCCAGGGGGGCGCGGGAGGAAACACCATATATTTT
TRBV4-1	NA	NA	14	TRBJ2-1	CASSREGGSNEQFF	TGCGCCAGCAGCCGTGAAGGGGGATCCAATGAGCAGTTCTTC
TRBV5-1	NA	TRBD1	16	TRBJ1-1	CASSLEGTALNTEAFF	TGCGCCAGCAGTTTGGAGGGGACAGCCTTGAACACTGAAGCTTTCTTT
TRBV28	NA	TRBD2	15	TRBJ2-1	CASLKAGGAYNEQFF	TGTGCCAGCTTAAAAGCGGGGGGAGCCTACAATGAGCAGTTCTTC
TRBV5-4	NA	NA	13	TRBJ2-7	CASSLYYAYEQYF	TGTGCCAGCAGCTTGTACTATGCCTACGAGCAGTACTTC
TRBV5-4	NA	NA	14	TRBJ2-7	CASSRMASSYEQYF	TGTGCCAGCAGCAGAATGGCTAGCTCCTACGAGCAGTACTTC
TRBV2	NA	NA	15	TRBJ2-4	CASSDPGHEWNIQYF	TGTGCCAGCAGCGACCCGGGACACGAATGGAACATTCAGTACTTC
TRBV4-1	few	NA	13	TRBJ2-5	CASSQVILETQYF	TGCGCCAGCAGCCAAGTTATTTTAGAGACCCAGTACTTC
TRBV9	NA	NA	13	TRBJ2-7	CASSPREGYEQYF	TGTGCCAGCAGCCCAAGGGAAGGTTACGAGCAGTACTTC
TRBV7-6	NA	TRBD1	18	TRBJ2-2	CASSPRSRGSPNTGELFF	TGTGCCAGCAGCCCAAGGAGCAGGGGGAGTCCGAACACCGGGGAGCTGTTTTTT
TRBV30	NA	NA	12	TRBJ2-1	CAWSVGENEQFF	TGTGCCTGGAGTGTCGGGGAAAATGAGCAGTTCTTC